The next 5 T cell receptor beta chains were all read from a single sample in a study of blood T cells in healthy people across ages. The authors ran a second PCR of about 6 to 11 cycles using a sample-barcoded 5' primer and a J-beta primer mix. TCRdb reanalysed the 5' RACE reads using MiXCR and keeps one entry per CDR3 protein. The sample gives approximately 290,000 distinct CDR3 sequences, about 25% of which show up once; 25% to 30% is in the top ten. Sequencing input: blood. These receptors were taken from a woman in her 70s in good health.

CDR3 in amino acids: CASRDSGGKNIQYF. CDR3 sequence (DNA): TGTGCCAGCAGGGACAGTGGTGGCAAAAACATTCAGTACTTC. The chain uses TRBV12-3 or TRBV12-4 and TRBJ2-4, with TRBD1 as a possible D gene (6 bases). The CDR3 runs to 14 residues. Deletions cut 6 bases from V and 3 bases from J, with 12 bases between.

The table lists this clonotype with a few counts. The gene calls are TRBV20-1 and TRBJ2-1; 7 nucleotides match TRBD2. Trimming removed 0 bases from V and 4 bases from J; junction bases left unmatched: 6. The germline gives CDR1 DFQATT, CDR2 SNEGSKA (reference sequence). The CDR3 covers 15 residues. The CDR3 loop reads CSARDAGDSYNEQFF. Here the CDR3 DNA reads TGCAGTGCTAGAGACGCGGGGGACTCTTACAATGAGCAGTTCTTC.

This clonotype was observed a few times. The V call is TRBV20-1, the J call TRBJ2-5; 7 nucleotides align to TRBD1. CDR1 and CDR2 from the germline V gene are DFQATT and SNEGSKA (reference sequence). The CDR3 has 15 residues. V shed 6 bases, J shed 11 bases, and the junction held 21 bases outside the gene matches. CDR3 sequence (DNA): TGCAGTGCCACGCCTCGGGACAGAACGTGGGGAGAGCAGTACTTC. It codes for CSATPRDRTWGEQYF.

This sequence joins TRBV25-1 and TRBJ2-5, with 9 bases lining up with TRBD1. J was trimmed by 5 bases and V by 7 bases; bases with no gene match: 11. Germline V CDR1 and CDR2: MGHDK, SYGVNS. The CDR3 is 15 residues long. The CDR3 protein is CASTFRTGEGETQYF. DNA for the CDR3: TGTGCCAGCACCTTTCGGACAGGGGAAGGGGAGACCCAGTACTTC.

V gene TRBV6-2 or TRBV6-3 combines with J gene TRBJ2-2; TRBD1 might be the D (6 bases). Per the germline V gene, CDR1 is MNHEY and CDR2 is SVGEGT. The CDR3 is 15 amino acids. Trimming removed 2 bases at V and 4 bases at J, with 11 bases between. The CDR3 here is CASSYLGTLTGELFF. CDR3 in DNA: TGTGCCAGCAGTTACCTCGGGACACTCACCGGGGAGCTGTTTTTT.